The present T cell receptor (beta chain) was sequenced within a study of cytomegalovirus exposure and HLA in healthy donors. This PCR relied on a set of 60 Vbeta primers and 13 Jbeta primers. Repertoires were generated with immunoSEQ multiplex PCR, while TCRdb's copy carries only in-frame clones and drops some. The sample totals 220,000 or so clones; its top ten clones hold 0.95% to 1.3%. Trimming took off 2 bases at V and 4 bases at J, with 6 bases between the two ends. The CDR3 has 13 residues. Germline assignment: CDR1 MNHEY and CDR2 SVGAGI. V gene TRBV6-5 combines with J gene TRBJ1-3, with D uncertain. The specimen was PBMCs. The receptor comes from a girl aged 2 to 10 in good health and CMV-seropositive. The CDR3 here is CASSYTAGNTIYF. In nucleotides, the CDR3 is TGTGCCAGCAGTTACACAGCCGGAAACACCATATATTTT.